A selection of T cell receptor beta chains follows, all from one sample in a study of cytomegalovirus exposure and HLA in healthy donors. Some clones are missing from TCRdb's copy, which holds only in-frame ones; the method was immunoSEQ multiplex PCR. This sample has about 350,000 clones, with 87% found just once. The sequencing input was PBMCs. The receptor set was obtained from a woman in her twenties or thirties in good health and CMV-seropositive. The CDR3 runs from the conserved cysteine through the conserved F or W. D genes are given only for firm matches. Some rows have no size entry. The others give once, few or many, or a class for an expanded clone.

TRBV30 | . | . | CAWSVPGVGYTF
TRBV18 | . | . | CASSPVVGQSNEQFF
TRBV4-1 | once | . | CASSQVPGDKLFF
TRBV6-1 | once | TRBD1 | CASSEDRGRGGNQPQHF
TRBV18 | few | TRBD1 | CASSPPGGDPETQYF
TRBV9 | . | . | CASSVEATAEAFF
TRBV5-1 | . | . | CASSNPTNYGYTF
TRBV23-1 | once | TRBD1 | CASSPPGTGSSRSYEQYF
TRBV6-5 | . | TRBD1 | CASNARDRGLKQYF
TRBV11-3 | . | TRBD2 | CASSETKKLAAYEQYF
TRBV6-5 | . | . | CASSYSPRRSYEQYF
TRBV28 | once | . | CASSSTVTQYF
TRBV7-2 | few | . | CASSLADGRTDTQYF
TRBV5-1 | few | . | CASSLSGTRDPGYTF
TRBV25-1 | . | TRBD1 | CASSEIGQGGTDTQYF
TRBV5-1 | . | . | CASSLANNEQFF
TRBV5-1 | . | . | CASSFGTTKGYGYTF
TRBV13 | once | TRBD2 | CASSSTGQRGQETQYF
TRBV27 | few | TRBD1 | CASSTLTGGSNQPQHF
TRBV27 | once | . | CASMGARSNQPQHF
TRBV9 | . | . | CASSVEATGELFF
TRBV7-8 | . | TRBD1 | CASSLRDSSYEQYF
TRBV4-1 | . | TRBD2 | CASSQEPGTSRTQYF
TRBV4-3 | . | . | CASSQELRRGRTYEQYF
TRBV7-2 | . | . | CASSPGASQETQYF
TRBV2 | . | . | CASTDRNTGELFF
TRBV5-6 | once | . | CASSLGLPSYEQYF
TRBV5-8 | . | . | CASSFSRAASSYEQYF
TRBV4-1 | . | . | CASSPRVSGELNYGYTF
TRBV19 | . | . | CASTMGNQPQHF
TRBV19 | . | . | CASSHGVEQPQHF
TRBV18 | . | TRBD1 | CASSPGTGNEKLFF
TRBV6-5 | . | TRBD1 | CASSLGQSQETQYF
TRBV27 | . | TRBD1 | CASSSGTGGYTEAFF
TRBV7-9 | . | . | CASMGGADTQYF
TRBV7-2 | . | TRBD2 | CASSLKRGGRNTGELFF
TRBV7-2 | . | TRBD1 | CASSRQGYGYTF
TRBV5-4 | . | TRBD2 | CASSLGLADTGELFF
TRBV30 | . | . | CAWSGTRFGQFMNTEAFF
TRBV11-1 | . | . | CASSTRGRGQGLTDTQYF
TRBV2 | . | TRBD2 | CASSELTSGWAQYF
TRBV7-8 | . | . | CASSLVNTEAFF
TRBV6-6 | . | . | CASSYSRGPQETQYF
TRBV14 | few | . | CASSQAYEQYF
TRBV4-1 | . | . | CASSQVGLDRGGDTQYF
TRBV28 | . | TRBD2 | CASSFGLAGVGVETQYF
TRBV7-6 | . | . | CASSLVMNTEAFF
TRBV25-1 | . | TRBD1 | CATSTGFTGTDTQYF
TRBV6-1 | once | . | CASRAGQYSNQPQHF
TRBV30 | few | TRBD1 | CAWSVGTVLNYGYTF
TRBV5-3 | once | . | CAKRGILGNQPQHF
TRBV7-3 | . | TRBD1 | CASSLGTGSYNEQFF
TRBV6-5 | . | . | CASSDRGNYNEQFF
TRBV6-7 | . | TRBD2 | CASLTAGGASRSGANVLTF
TRBV29-1 | few | . | CSVAGGYTF